The sequence of this TCR beta chain was determined in a study of T cells in Graves' hyperthyroidism and ophthalmopathy. This clonotype showed up just a few times. CDR1 is SGHRS and CDR2 is YFSETQ in the germline V gene. The V end was cut by 4 bases, the J end by 0 bases, with 8 bases between. The CDR3 is made up of 14 amino acids. Amplified regions were TCR beta CDR3 sequences from RNA transcripts. Using the HTBI primer set, a first-round RT-PCR was run on the TCR CDR3. TCRdb re-derived calls from the multiplex PCR reads in MiXCR, one entry per CDR3 protein. Counted here are about 400,000 distinct CDR3 sequences, about 15% occurring once; the ten biggest clones make up 32%.

Sequencing was done on a sample of blood. The TCR comes from a woman between 25 and 40 years old with Graves' hyperthyroidism. The chain employs TRBV5-1 and TRBJ2-1; maybe TRBD2 (5 bases). The CDR3 reads CASSLLASYNEQFF. CDR3 sequence (DNA): TGCGCCAGCAGCCTCCTAGCCTCCTACAATGAGCAGTTCTTC.